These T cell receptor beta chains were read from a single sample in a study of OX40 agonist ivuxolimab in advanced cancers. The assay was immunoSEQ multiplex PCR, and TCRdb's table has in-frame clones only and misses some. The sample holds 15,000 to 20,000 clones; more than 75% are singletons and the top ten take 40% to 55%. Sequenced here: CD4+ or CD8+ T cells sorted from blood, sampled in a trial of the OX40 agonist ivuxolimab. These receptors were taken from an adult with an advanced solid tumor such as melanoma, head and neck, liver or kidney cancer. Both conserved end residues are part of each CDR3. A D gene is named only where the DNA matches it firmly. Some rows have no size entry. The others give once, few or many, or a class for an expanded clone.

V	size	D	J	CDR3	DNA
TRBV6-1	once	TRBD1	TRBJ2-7	CASLGTVSYEQYF	TGTGCCAGCCTCGGGACAGTCTCCTACGAGCAGTACTTC
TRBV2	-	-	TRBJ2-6	CASSEKGHSGANVLTF	TGTGCCAGCAGTGAAAAGGGACACTCTGGGGCCAACGTCCTGACTTTC
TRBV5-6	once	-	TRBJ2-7	CASSLPGREQYF	TGTGCCAGCAGCTTGCCGGGGAGGGAGCAGTACTTC
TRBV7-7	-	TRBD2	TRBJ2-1	CASSLAAGGINEQFF	TGTGCCAGCAGCTTAGCAGCGGGGGGCATCAATGAGCAGTTCTTC
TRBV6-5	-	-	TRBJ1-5	CASSLKQGYQPQHF	TGTGCCAGCAGTCTTAAACAGGGTTATCAGCCCCAGCATTTT
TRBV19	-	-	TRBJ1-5	CASQQVIELNQPQHF	TGTGCCAGCCAACAGGTCATTGAACTCAATCAGCCCCAGCATTTT
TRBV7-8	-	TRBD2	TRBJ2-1	CASSGTSGGSEQFF	TGTGCCAGCAGCGGGACTAGCGGGGGCAGTGAACAGTTCTTC
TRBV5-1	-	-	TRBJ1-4	CASSFRDGGNEKLFF	TGCGCCAGCAGCTTCCGGGACGGTGGAAATGAAAAACTGTTTTTT
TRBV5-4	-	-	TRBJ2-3	CASSLGRGTDTQYF	TGTGCCAGCAGCTTGGGAAGGGGGACAGATACGCAGTATTTT
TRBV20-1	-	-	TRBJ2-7	CSASRGYEQYF	TGCAGTGCTAGCAGGGGATACGAGCAGTACTTC
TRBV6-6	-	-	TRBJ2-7	CASTSGRYEQYF	TGTGCCAGCACCTCGGGGAGGTACGAGCAGTACTTC
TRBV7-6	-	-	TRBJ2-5	CASSLVGGSSREQYF	TGTGCCAGCAGCTTAGTTGGCGGCTCCTCGAGGGAGCAGTACTTC
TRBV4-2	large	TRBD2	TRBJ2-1	CASSFTSGENEQFF	TGTGCCAGCAGTTTCACTAGCGGGGAAAATGAGCAGTTCTTC
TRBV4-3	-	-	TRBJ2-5	CASSQEVSGKTQYF	TGCGCCAGCAGCCAAGAAGTCTCGGGGAAGACCCAGTACTTC
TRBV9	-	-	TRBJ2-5	CASSPGTGKETQYF	TGTGCCAGCAGCCCAGGGACGGGGAAAGAGACCCAGTACTTC
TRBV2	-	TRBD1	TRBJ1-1	CASSEGTGVTEAFF	TGTGCCAGCAGTGAAGGGACAGGGGTCACTGAAGCTTTCTTT
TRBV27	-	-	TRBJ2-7	CASSLQGPYEQYF	TGTGCCAGCAGTTTACAGGGGCCCTACGAGCAGTACTTC
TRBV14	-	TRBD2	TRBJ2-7	CASSQAPLAGVRYEQYF	TGTGCCAGCAGCCAAGCTCCTTTAGCGGGAGTTAGGTACGAGCAGTACTTC
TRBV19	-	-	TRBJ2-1	CASSIIHQDNEQFF	TGTGCCAGTAGTATAATCCATCAGGACAATGAGCAGTTCTTC
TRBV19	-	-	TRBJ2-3	CASRNTRPYTDTQYF	TGTGCCAGTAGGAACACCCGACCTTACACAGATACGCAGTATTTT
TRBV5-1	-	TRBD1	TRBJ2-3	CASSWEARDRGTDTQYF	TGCGCCAGCAGCTGGGAGGCCCGGGACAGGGGAACAGATACGCAGTATTTT
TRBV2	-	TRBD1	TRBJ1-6	CASSGPGQGSYNSPLHF	TGTGCCAGCAGTGGCCCGGGACAGGGCTCCTATAATTCACCCCTCCACTTT
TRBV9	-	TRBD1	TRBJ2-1	CASSAEPGQGSGGSAYEQFF	TGTGCCAGCAGCGCAGAGCCGGGACAGGGCTCGGGCGGGAGTGCGTATGAGCAGTTCTTC
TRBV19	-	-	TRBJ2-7	CASSTNPRHLSYEQYF	TGTGCCAGTAGTACAAACCCCCGACATCTCTCCTACGAGCAGTACTTC
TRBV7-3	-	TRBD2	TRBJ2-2	CASRILAGDTGELFF	TGTGCCAGCAGAATACTAGCGGGAGACACCGGGGAGCTGTTTTTT
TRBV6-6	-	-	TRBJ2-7	CASSYSFPKDEQYF	TGTGCCAGCAGTTACTCGTTTCCCAAGGACGAGCAGTACTTC
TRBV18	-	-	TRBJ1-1	CASSPPGNTEAFF	TGTGCCAGCTCACCACCGGGGAACACTGAAGCTTTCTTT